The source of this T cell receptor (beta chain) is a study of prognosis after radiotherapy for stage I lung cancer (dated by TCRdb to 2020 to 2022). Notes on the research overall: Fewer than 20 stage I NSCLC patients were enrolled in Nanjing, China, between early 2018 and early 2019. Several patients had oligometastatic NSCLC after their primary tumor was surgically resected, and fourteen patients had newly diagnosed primary stage I lung tumors. Every patient was deemed medically inoperable, eleven to twelve because of comorbidities and 7 because they refused surgery. Ages in the cohort of some 13 men and about six women ranged from about 50 to 90 years, with a median of 74. Roughly 12 patients had adenocarcinoma and about 7 had squamous cell carcinoma as the tumor histology. Using image-guided IMRT or VMAT, SBRT was delivered in 3 to 5 fractions at a biologically effective dose of at least 100 Gy. SBRT was not combined with any concurrent therapy in any patient. Distant metastases were developed by four of the 19 patients after SBRT, at a median of 7 months, whereas no significant progression was observed in the other 15 patients. Peripheral blood TCR beta repertoires were profiled in stage I NSCLC patients before and after stereotactic body radiotherapy, and the study then linked these repertoires to distant failure. A total of about 38 blood samples from roughly 20 patients were sequenced, with one sample obtained before and one obtained after SBRT for each patient. Beyond this particular receptor, the publication reports: Post-SBRT Shannon entropy and its change from baseline were lower in patients who developed distant metastases; baseline Shannon entropy was not associated with metastases. Differences in TRBV and TRBJ usage frequencies by metastasis status were reportedly observed in two V genes at baseline and in ten or so V and two J genes after SBRT. The study was limited by its small cohort and short follow-up, and the findings require independent validation. Whether the expanded TCR clones were tumor-specific was not determined. After SBRT, the count of unique TCR clones dropped from a median of approximately 10,000 beforehand to several thousand afterward (Wilcoxon paired P=0.011). No adjustment for multiple comparisons was applied to any of the reported P values.

A word on this clonotype: What antigen it recognizes has not been identified. The input lacks base qualities; no much larger clone sits a single base away.

All patients had node-negative disease on CT and PET/CT, and none had a history of other malignancies or had previously received chemotherapy or radiotherapy. At each of two time points, 5.5 to 7 milliliters of peripheral venous blood were collected in EDTA tubes. PBMCs were isolated by Ficoll-Paque Plus density-gradient centrifugation. Right after collection, samples were kept at -80 degrees C until analysis. CDR1 MDHEN and CDR2 SYDVKM are derived from the germline V gene. At the junction V is shortened by 7 bases and J by 1 base, with 10 bases in between. Inclusive of the bounding cysteine and phenylalanine, the CDR3 is 13 residues long. CDR3 DNA only is kept here, 39 bases in frame from base 1. Two rounds of multiplex PCR on genomic DNA were used to amplify the TCR beta CDR3 region. The first PCR round used primers specific to each TRBV and TRBJ gene, with sequences filed in Chinese patent CN105087789A. The second PCR round used universal primers. The Roche High Pure PCR Template Preparation Kit was used to extract genomic DNA from frozen PBMCs. Libraries were sequenced paired-end with 151 bp reads on an Illumina HiSeq 3000. The authors' pipeline ran thus. Raw reads lacking the multiplex PCR primer sequences were removed with CutAdapt. Using PEAR, the high-quality paired reads were merged into contigs. By alignment to reference sequences, MiXCR assigned TRB V, D and J gene segments to each contig. CDR3 sequences were clustered by base quality and sequence similarity to remove sequencing errors. Shannon entropy, normalized by the natural log of the productive TCR sequence number, served as the measure of diversity. One minus Shannon entropy divided by the natural log of the number of unique clonotypes was used as the definition of clonality. The Youden index of ROC curves was used to select progression-free survival cut-offs for repertoire metrics, and analyses were performed in R 3.5.3. TCRdb ran its own pipeline on the public reads, namely fastp trimming at Q25 and MiXCR clone calling, and kept in-frame beta chains. One record per CDR3 amino acid sequence lists the most common genes and DNA. TCRdb's processing, not the authors', yielded these V and J calls. A total of fewer than 25,000 distinct CDR3 sequences appear in this sample, about 36% of them only once. Approximately 60% of the sample is held by the ten biggest clonotypes.

The sequence was obtained from a donor over 45 with non-small cell lung cancer. The sequence links TRBV28 to TRBJ1-2; the D gene identity is not certain. The starting material was PBMCs, obtained before or after stereotactic body radiation therapy (not recorded which). The DNA is as follows: TGTGCCAGCACCTTAGACCTTAACTATGGCTACACCTTC. This codes for CASTLDLNYGYTF.